The 7 T cell receptor beta chains listed next were all sequenced from one sample in a study of T cells in women clearing cervical HPV infection listed by TCRdb under 2018. The library was generated by the immunoSEQ multiplex PCR assay. TCRdb's version of the immuneACCESS table is confined to in-frame rearrangements and falls short of the full clone set. An unresolved V gene accounts for under half of the shortfall where checked; the remainder is of unknown origin. The sample table holds approximately 13,000 clones. The top ten clonotypes cover roughly 20% of the sample. The sample was blood buffy coat. These receptors were obtained from a woman between 18 and 69 years old with a cervical HPV16 infection that either progressed to CIN3+ or cleared (not recorded which).

Details on this clone: With the read ending 3 residues before the CDR3 end, the germline J gene is used to fill in that end. The gene calls are TRBV5-1 and TRBJ2-3; 10 positions match TRBD2. Unmatched junction bases numbered 9, after V lost 4 bases and J lost 4 bases. Germline V gene data show CDR1 as SGHRS and CDR2 as YFSETQ. CDR3 size: 16 residues. Here the CDR3 reads CASSRTSGGAADTQYF. The CDR3 DNA, read in part, is TGCGCCAGCAGCCGGACCAGCGGGGGGGCCGCAGATACG.

Comment on this clone: Read data end 3 residues before the CDR3 end; the end is taken from the germline J gene. This sequence joins TRBV7-6 and TRBJ2-2, with a tentative D call TRBD1 (6 bases). Germline CDR1 is SGHVS and CDR2 is FNYEAQ. CDR3 length equals 13 residues. Incomplete CDR3 DNA: TGTGCCAGCAGCTCTCGACAGGATCCACCG. Translating it yields CASSSRQDPP. The whole CDR3 region reads CASSSRQDPPLFF.

A note on this clone: Read coverage stops 3 residues before the CDR3 terminus; the germline J gene supplies the remainder. V usage is TRBV2 and J usage is TRBJ1-1, with D hard to call. Trimming removed 4 bases from V and 1 base from J, with 7 bases in between. Germline CDR1 reads SNHLY; CDR2 reads FYNNEI. The CDR3 length is 13 residues. The covered CDR3 bases are TGTGCCAGCAGTGCCGGGGAGAACACTGAA. Encoded protein: CASSAGENTE. The whole CDR3 sequence is CASSAGENTEAFF.

As concerns this clone: Coverage ceases 3 residues before the CDR3 finishes, and the germline J gene fills in the end. V usage is TRBV2 and J usage is TRBJ1-5, with no clear D. V shed 9 bases and J shed 3 bases, with 18 bases lying between them. The CDR3 length is 15 residues. Germline V CDR1 and CDR2: SNHLY, FYNNEI. CDR3 residues: CASAVEKGFNQPQHF. The CDR3 DNA, read in part, is TGTGCCAGTGCGGTGGAGAAAGGCTTCAATCAGCCC.

CDR3 protein: CAWSLRETQYF. The sequenced part of the CDR3 DNA is TGTGCCTGGAGTCTGCGCGAGACG. The V gene is TRBV30, the J gene TRBJ2-3; the D is unclear. The CDR3 end is not reached by the read, which stops 3 residues before it; the germline J gene fills it in. Germline loops: CDR1 GTSNPN, CDR2 SVGIG (reference sequence). The CDR3 has 11 residues.

In the case of this clone: The CDR3 extends 3 residues past the end of the read, so its final part is completed from the germline J gene. The chain has TRBV7-2 and TRBJ2-7; 11 bases align to TRBD1. Germline V gene sequence: CDR1 SGHTA, CDR2 FQGNSA. With 8 bases clipped from V and 3 bases from J, the junction kept 6 bases outside the gene matches. The CDR3 consists of 14 residues. The CDR3 is CASVRDRGDYEQYF. CDR3 DNA, as far as it was read: TGTGCCAGCGTGAGGGACAGGGGGGACTACGAG.

This clone is labeled medium-sized based on frequency. The sequence runs out 3 residues before the end of the CDR3; the remainder is reconstructed from the germline J gene. The genes are TRBV5-1 and TRBJ1-4, with 9 bases fitting TRBD1. The V gene's germline CDR1 is SGHRS and CDR2 YFSETQ. J was trimmed by 4 bases and V by 4 bases; bases with no gene match: 8. The CDR3 contains 16 residues. The covered CDR3 bases are TGCGCCAGCAGCCGGACAGGGGCCCTAAGTAATGAAAAA. Its translation: CASSRTGALSNEK. The entire CDR3 reads CASSRTGALSNEKLFF.